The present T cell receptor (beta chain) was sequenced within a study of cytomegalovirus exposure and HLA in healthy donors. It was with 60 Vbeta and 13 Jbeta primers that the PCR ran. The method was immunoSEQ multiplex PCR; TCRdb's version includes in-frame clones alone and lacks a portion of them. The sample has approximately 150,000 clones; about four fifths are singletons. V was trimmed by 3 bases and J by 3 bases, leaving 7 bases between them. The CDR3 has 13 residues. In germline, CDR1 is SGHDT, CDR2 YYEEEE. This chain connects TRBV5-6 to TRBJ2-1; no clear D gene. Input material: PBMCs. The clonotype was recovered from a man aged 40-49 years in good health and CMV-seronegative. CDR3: CASSSQDYNEQFF. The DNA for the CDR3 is TGTGCCAGCAGCTCGCAGGACTACAATGAGCAGTTCTTC.